This entry features one T cell receptor (beta chain) sequence. The data originate from a study of T cells after yellow fever vaccination. The CDR3 has 14 amino acids. The germline V gene has CDR1 SGHTA and CDR2 FQGNSA. After removal of 5 bases from V and 7 bases from J, the junction contained 6 bases not matched to a gene. TCRdb independently ran MiXCR on the 5' RACE reads; one entry per CDR3 protein. Found here are some 200,000 distinct CDR3 sequences, more than 3% of them singletons; the top ten hold 3.2%. Sequences were derived from CD4+ T cells sorted from PBMCs, sampled 10 days after the yellow fever booster vaccination. This chain links TRBV7-2 with TRBJ2-5, with TRBD2 identical over 11 bases. This TCR came from a man between 18 and 29 years old who received the YFV17D yellow fever vaccine. The CDR3 spells CASSPGLAVGTQYF. CDR3 nucleotide sequence: TGTGCCAGCAGCCCGGGACTAGCGGTTGGGACCCAGTACTTC.